This T cell receptor beta chain was sequenced for a study of regulatory T cells in long-lasting Graves disease. Study-wide results and caveats: Persistent Graves' patients showed less TCR diversity than newly diagnosed ones.

The time point was: persistent/refractory GD, antithyroid drugs over 5 years with positive TRAb. Making the TCR library involved RNA that had been extracted from PBMCs. The authors built TCR beta libraries using iRepertoire HTBI primers and Arm-PCR of CDR3 regions. TCRdb used MiXCR to reprocess the multiplex PCR reads, holding one entry per CDR3 protein. Of about 460,000 distinct CDR3 sequences listed, approximately 23% are singletons. CDR3 size: 16 residues. CDR1 SGDLS and CDR2 YYNGEE come from the germline V gene. V was clipped by 0 bases and J by 0 bases; unmatched bases: 5. Notes on this clonotype: Its antigen is as yet unknown.

This chain links TRBV9 with TRBJ2-5; 7 nucleotides align to TRBD2. The specimen was peripheral blood mononuclear cells (PBMCs), collected when the disease was refractory, from a patient treated with antithyroid drugs. The clonotype comes from a female donor with Graves disease. For the CDR3, the DNA is TGTGCCAGCAGCGTAGCGGGGGAGGGTCACCAAGAGACCCAGTACTTC. Translating gives CASSVAGEGHQETQYF.